Below, 13 T cell receptor beta chains from the same sample are listed, as sequenced in a study of monozygotic twins with cystic fibrosis. Sequencing used immunoSEQ multiplex PCR; TCRdb keeps in-frame clones, though not all of them. The sample has tens of thousands of clones, approximately 87% seen once. Sequenced material: blood. Receptor source: a young woman with cystic fibrosis.

This sequence joins TRBV4-1 and TRBJ1-2; 9 bases are a match to TRBD1. The V segment lost 5 bases and the J segment 4 bases; nucleotides outside the gene matches: 8. This CDR3 region has 15 residues. The germline gives CDR1 MGHRA, CDR2 YSYEKL. Here the CDR3 reads CASSSWTGVGYGYTF. The CDR3 DNA sequence: TGCGCCAGCAGCTCATGGACAGGGGTCGGCTATGGCTACACCTTC.

The CDR3 sequence: CASSHKRGANTGELFF. In DNA, the CDR3 is TGTGCCAGCAGCCATAAGCGGGGGGCTAACACCGGGGAGCTGTTTTTT. The J gene is TRBJ2-2, the V gene TRBV5-6, with TRBD2 matching over 9 bases. The CDR3 sequence is 16 residues long. J was trimmed by 2 bases and V by 4 bases; bases with no gene match: 6. Germline CDR1 SGHDT, CDR2 YYEEEE.

The chain recombines TRBV19 with TRBJ2-3; D not resolved. Germline loops: CDR1 LNHDA, CDR2 SQIVND (reference sequence). Trimming removed 7 bases at V and 1 base at J, with 12 bases between. This CDR3 is 14 amino acids long. CDR3 DNA sequence: TGTGCCAGTACCCAACTTGGTGGCACAGATACGCAGTATTTT. This codes for CASTQLGGTDTQYF. Full variable domain (rest looked up from reference TRBV19 and TRBJ2-3): DGGITQSPKYLFRKEGQNVTLSCEQNLNHDAMYWYRQDPGQGLRLIYYSQIVNDFQKGDIAEGYSVSREKKESFPLTVTSAQKNPTAFYLCASTQLGGTDTQYFGPGTRLTVL.

The chain has TRBV20-1 and TRBJ2-5; D not certain. The CDR3 is made up of 10 amino acids. The germline V gene encodes CDR1 DFQATT and CDR2 SNEGSKA (reference sequence). V lost 2 bases and J lost 4, with 2 bases in between. CDR3 amino acids: CSARRETQYF. DNA of the CDR3: TGCAGTGCTAGAAGAGAGACCCAGTACTTC.

V usage is TRBV5-6 and J usage is TRBJ1-2; maybe TRBD1 (5 bases). V dropped 4 bases and J dropped 3 bases, with 13 bases sitting between them. This CDR3 has 14 residues. The germline V gene has CDR1 SGHDT and CDR2 YYEEEE. The CDR3 here is CASSANQGYYGYTF. The CDR3 DNA follows: TGTGCCAGCAGCGCCAACCAGGGATACTATGGCTACACCTTC.

The rearrangement links TRBV13 to TRBJ2-7; 8 nucleotides align to TRBD2. V was pared by 5 bases and J by 2 bases, with 5 bases of the junction left unmatched. In germline, CDR1 is PRHDT, CDR2 FYEKMQ (reference sequence). The CDR3 has 14 residues. The DNA of the CDR3 is TGTGCCAGCAGCGTCAGCGGGGGCCCCTACGAGCAGTACTTC. Amino acid sequence: CASSVSGGPYEQYF. Full variable domain (missing parts from reference TRBV13 and TRBJ2-7): AAGVIQSPRHLIKEKRETATLKCYPIPRHDTVYWYQQGPGQDPQFLISFYEKMQSDKGSIPDRFSAQQFSDYHSELNMSSLELGDSALYFCASSVSGGPYEQYFGPGTRLTVT.

The chain couples TRBV27 to TRBJ2-5, with no clear D. V lost 6 bases and J lost 0, with 8 bases in between. Germline V gene data show CDR1 as MNHEY and CDR2 as SMNVEV (reference sequence). The CDR3 length is 13 residues. The CDR3 DNA reads TGTGCCAGCAGCCCCTCCGACCAAGAGACCCAGTACTTC. This translates into CASSPSDQETQYF.

This rearrangement joins TRBV7-8 to TRBJ2-5; 11 bases are shared with TRBD1. V gave up 5 bases and J gave up 1 base; unmatched junction bases: 6. CDR3 length: 16 residues. The germline gives CDR1 SGHVS, CDR2 FQNEAQ. Here the CDR3 reads CASSPPGTGGQETQYF. The CDR3 DNA reads as TGTGCCAGCAGCCCCCCCGGGACAGGGGGCCAAGAGACCCAGTACTTC.

This clone has more than one count but fewer than ten. V and J are TRBV7-2 and TRBJ2-1; the D is unclear. This CDR3 is built from 13 residues. CDR1 SGHTA and CDR2 FQGNSA come from the germline V gene. The V and J ends lost 5 bases and 0 bases respectively, with 5 bases between them. CDR3 nucleotides: TGTGCCAGCAGCCTAGACTCCTACAATGAGCAGTTCTTC. Encoded protein: CASSLDSYNEQFF.

This sequence joins TRBV9 and TRBJ2-1, with D uncertain. There are 12 residues in the CDR3. Trimming took off 3 bases at V and 6 bases at J, with 7 bases between the two ends. The V gene's germline CDR1 is SGDLS and CDR2 YYNGEE. CDR3 amino acids: CASSDRANEQFF. In nucleotides, the CDR3 is TGTGCCAGCAGCGATAGGGCCAATGAGCAGTTCTTC.

The rearrangement uses TRBV2 and TRBJ1-4; possible D gene TRBD1, 5 bases. The germline V gene has CDR1 SNHLY and CDR2 FYNNEI. CDR3 length equals 13 residues. The V and J ends lost 2 bases and 5 bases respectively, with 6 bases between them. The CDR3 DNA is TGTGCCAGCAGTGAAAGACAGAATGAAAAACTGTTTTTT. Amino acids: CASSERQNEKLFF.

This clone was found once. V and J are TRBV6-6 and TRBJ1-4, with a tentative D call TRBD1 (5 bases). CDR3 length equals 16 residues. CDR1 and CDR2 (germline): MNHNY, SVGAGI (reference sequence). V was pared by 0 bases and J by 5 bases, with 13 bases between. This CDR3 is CASSYSRVGGNEKLFF. CDR3 in DNA: TGTGCCAGCAGTTACTCCAGGGTGGGGGGGAATGAAAAACTGTTTTTT.

This clone has only one observation. This chain joins TRBV5-1 and TRBJ2-3, with D unresolved. The CDR3 is 15 residues long. Trimming pared 0 bases from V and 4 bases from J, leaving 12 bases between. Germline assignment: CDR1 SGHRS and CDR2 YFSETQ. The CDR3 sequence is CASSLEGYPADTQYF. CDR3 DNA: TGCGCCAGCAGCTTGGAAGGGTACCCCGCAGATACGCAGTATTTT.